This passage covers 17 T cell receptor beta chains from one sample sequenced in a study of tumor and adjacent non-tumor tissue in lung cancer. No cell sorting was done before RNA was extracted from the tissue. This non-tumor lung sample came from over 3 cm beyond the tumor edge. TCRbeta libraries were built with three rounds of nested PCR, modified from ARM-PCR. TCRdb re-derived calls from the multiplex PCR reads in MiXCR, one entry per CDR3 protein. The sample yields under 95,000 distinct CDR3 sequences, approximately 80% seen once. The sequenced sample was distant non-tumor lung tissue. The receptor source for this set is a man aged 55 to 70 with non-small cell lung cancer.

This clonotype occurred many times. The chain has TRBV4-2 and TRBJ1-1, with a tentative D call TRBD1 (5 bases). This CDR3 is 15 amino acids long. Germline loops: CDR1 LGHNA, CDR2 YNFKEQ. Trimming shortened V by 4 bases and J by 1 base, and 13 bases separated the two germline ends. The CDR3 protein is CASSPGDGPNTEAFF. The CDR3 DNA sequence: TGTGCCAGCAGCCCGGGGGACGGACCGAACACTGAAGCTTTCTTT.

Regarding this clonotype: The junction differs from germline at one of its ends, possibly a read error. The chain joins TRBV4-2 to TRBJ2-7, with 7 bases aligning to TRBD2. The CDR3 covers 19 residues. Germline V CDR1 and CDR2: LGHNA, YNFKEQ. CDR3 region: CACSQDRHPISGWTYEQYF. The CDR3 DNA follows: TGTGCCTGCAGCCAAGACCGGCACCCCATTAGCGGGTGGACCTACGAGCAGTACTTC.

Note on this clonotype: At one end, the junction sequence differs from germline, possibly due to a read error. V usage is TRBV4-2 and J usage is TRBJ1-1; 8 positions agree with TRBD1. CDR1 and CDR2 from the germline V gene are LGHNA and YNFKEQ. CDR3 length: 14 amino acids. The CDR3 DNA reads as TGTACCAGCAGCCAGGGACAGGAAACTACTAAAGCTTTCTTT. Its translation is CTSSQGQETTKAFF.

The chain joins TRBV7-2 to TRBJ2-1; D perhaps matches TRBD1 (9 bases). Between the trimmed V and J ends, which lost 8 bases and 8 bases, there was a span of 19 bases. Germline loops: CDR1 SGHTA, CDR2 FQGNSA. This CDR3 contains 14 residues. The CDR3: CASRGGQGEYEQFF. The CDR3 nucleotides read TGTGCCAGCCGGGGGGGACAGGGAGAGTATGAGCAGTTCTTC.

Concerning this clonotype itself: A read error is possible here, since a much larger clone lies one base away. The chain employs TRBV5-4 and TRBJ1-6; D call uncertain. The CDR3 extends over 14 amino acids. CDR1 SGHNT and CDR2 YYREEE come from the germline V gene (reference sequence). V gave up 7 bases and J gave up 9 bases, with 17 bases separating them. The CDR3 loop reads CASSPMGDGSPLHF. In nucleotides, the CDR3 is TGTGCCAGCTCTCCCATGGGAGATGGTTCACCCCTCCACTTT.

In this sample, this clonotype turned up a few times. One end of the junction does not line up with germline, which may come from a read error. The chain uses TRBV11-3 and TRBJ2-1; weak D call: TRBD2 (6 bases). The CDR3 length is 14 residues. In germline, CDR1 is SGHNT, CDR2 YENEEA. This CDR3 reads CASSLVAPPSEQYF. CDR3 bases: TGTGCCAGCAGCTTAGTTGCACCCCCTAGCGAGCAATACTTC.

About this clonotype itself: Sequence at one end of the junction differs from germline and may be a read error. The V call is TRBV11-2, the J call TRBJ1-1; D gene ambiguous. The CDR3 is made up of 13 amino acids. Germline values: CDR1 SGHAT, CDR2 FQNNGV. Written as DNA, the CDR3 is TGTCCCAGCAGTTTGAATCTGAACACTGAAGCTTTCTTT. Amino acids: CPSSLNLNTEAFF.

About this clonotype: A much larger clone is a single base away; this may be a read error. The rearrangement links TRBV4-2 to TRBJ2-7; D assignment may be TRBD1 or TRBD2 (5 bases each). The CDR3 loop spans 16 amino acids. Germline CDR1 and CDR2: LGHNA and YNFKEQ. For the CDR3, the DNA is TGTGCCAGCAACCAAGATCATCCAGGGAGCTCCTACGAGCAGTACTTC. Its protein is CASNQDHPGSSYEQYF.

As for this clonotype: The conserved final phenylalanine or tryptophan is absent from the CDR3, which likely points to a read error. This rearrangement joins TRBV11-3 to TRBJ2-5; a weak D match, TRBD2 (5 bases). V was trimmed by 7 bases and J by 7 bases, leaving 16 bases between them. CDR1 SGHNT and CDR2 YENEEA come from the germline V gene. The CDR3 consists of 13 residues. The DNA of the CDR3 is TGTGCCAGCAACTTTACCGGGGAAGGGACCCAGTACTTA. It encodes CASNFTGEGTQYL.

Comment on this clonotype: Likely a read error: the CDR3 ends without its conserved phenylalanine or tryptophan. This chain uses TRBV12-3 or TRBV12-4 with TRBJ2-1; D ambiguous. The CDR3 extends over 11 amino acids. V lost 2 bases and J 10 bases, leaving 6 bases between the germline ends. The CDR3 sequence is CASSLIKEQFL. As DNA, the CDR3 is TGTGCCAGCAGTTTAATCAAAGAGCAGTTCTTA.

This chain links TRBV4-2 with TRBJ1-1; possibly TRBD1 for D (5 bases). The CDR3 has 14 amino acids. CDR1 and CDR2 from the germline V gene are LGHNA and YNFKEQ. With 3 bases removed from V and 9 bases from J, the gap between germline ends came to 17 bases. The CDR3 sequence: CASSQGRERIKAFF. Here the CDR3 DNA reads TGTGCCAGCAGCCAGGGACGGGAAAGAATTAAAGCTTTCTTT.

This clonotype has a handful of counts. A much larger clone differs from this one at a single base, so this may be a read error. The chain employs TRBV20-1 and TRBJ1-2, with TRBD1 identical over 8 bases. Germline loops: CDR1 DFQATT, CDR2 SNEGSKA (reference sequence). There are 17 residues in the CDR3. The ends lost 0 bases at V and 5 bases at J; junction bases unmatched: 14. In DNA, the CDR3 is TGCAGTGCTAGAGATCTCAGGACAGGGTGCGCGGGATATGGCTACACCTTC. It is translated as CSARDLRTGCAGYGYTF.

For this clonotype: This CDR3 is missing its conserved last phenylalanine or tryptophan, likely due to a read error. The chain links TRBV12-3 or TRBV12-4 to TRBJ1-6; D is perhaps TRBD1 (5 bases). V was clipped by 5 bases and J by 10 bases, with 15 bases between them. This CDR3 comprises 14 residues. CDR3 region: CASSQEGMESPLHC. The DNA for the CDR3 is TGTGCCAGCAGTCAAGAGGGGATGGAGTCACCCCTCCACTGT.

A note on this clonotype: One base away lies a much larger clone, so this may be a sequencing read error. The final CDR3 position lacks the conserved phenylalanine or tryptophan, pointing to a likely read error. The chain is built from TRBV12-3 or TRBV12-4 and TRBJ1-6, with a weak D call TRBD1 (5 bases). The CDR3 loop spans 14 amino acids. Trimming left V 6 bases short and J 8 bases short, with 14 bases between. The CDR3 DNA sequence: TGTGCCAGCAGGGCGGGGCCGCAGGATTCACCCCTCCACCTT. As protein: CASRAGPQDSPLHL.

With respect to this clonotype: A much larger clonotype is one base distant, so this may be a read error. The chain combines TRBV28 with TRBJ2-7, with 7 bases lining up with TRBD1. Germline loops: CDR1 MDHEN, CDR2 SYDVKM. This CDR3 is 16 amino acids long. CDR3 residues: CATSFPTGRITYEQYF. The CDR3 nucleotides read TGTGCCACCAGTTTCCCGACAGGGAGAATTACCTACGAGCAGTACTTC.

Remarks on this clonotype: No conserved phenylalanine or tryptophan ends this CDR3, so it is likely a read error. The V gene is TRBV4-3, the J gene TRBJ1-2; D is perhaps TRBD1 (6 bases). The CDR3 totals 16 residues. The V gene's germline CDR1 is LGHNA and CDR2 YSLEER. This CDR3 is CASSQDHAGDPYDYTI. CDR3 in DNA: TGCGCCAGCAGCCAAGATCACGCAGGGGACCCTTATGACTACACCATC.

Only a few counts were recorded for this clonotype. The rearrangement links TRBV11-2 to TRBJ2-7; D remains unclear. In germline, CDR1 is SGHAT, CDR2 FQNNGV. With 9 bases removed from V and 0 bases from J, the gap between germline ends came to 15 bases. The CDR3 has 14 amino acids. The CDR3 region has the DNA TGTGCCAGTATCGTACTGCACAGCTCCTACGAGCAGTACTTC. Translating gives CASIVLHSSYEQYF.